A selection of T cell receptor beta chains follows, all from one sample in a study of a mutant IDH1 vaccine in newly diagnosed glioma. Method: immunoSEQ multiplex PCR; TCRdb's copy keeps in-frame clones and lacks some. The sample shows tens of thousands of clones, roughly four fifths of them seen only once. The sequencing used PBMCs, collected from a glioma patient treated with radiotherapy, temozolomide or both. All receptors derive from a woman aged 45-65 years with glioma. Both conserved end residues are part of each CDR3. Each record gives: J gene, D gene, V gene, CDR3 DNA, CDR3 protein. The D gene is left open where the match is weak.

TRBJ2-7 . TRBV2 TGTGCCAGCAGTGTACAGGGATCCTACGAGCAGTACTTC CASSVQGSYEQYF
TRBJ2-7 TRBD2 TRBV6-5 TGTGCCAGCAGTTATAGTCTAGCGGATACCTACGAGCAGTACTTC CASSYSLADTYEQYF
TRBJ2-3 . TRBV5-6 TGTGCCAGCAGCCGCCGGGCCCGCCGGAGTGGAGGTACGCAGTATTTT CASSRRARRSGGTQYF
TRBJ2-1 TRBD2 TRBV4-2 TGTGCCAGCAGCCAAGACCCTAGCGGGGGGGCCAATGAGCAGTTCTTC CASSQDPSGGANEQFF
TRBJ1-3 . TRBV10-3 TGTGCCATCAGTGAGAGGGCGAGCTCTGGAAACACCATATATTTT CAISERASSGNTIYF
TRBJ2-7 . TRBV9 TGTGCCAGCAGCGCCATAGGGCCTCTGGACGAGCAGTACTTC CASSAIGPLDEQYF
TRBJ2-7 . TRBV5-1 TGCGCCAGCAGCTTGGGATTAACCTACGAGCAGTACTTC CASSLGLTYEQYF
TRBJ1-1 . TRBV28 TGTGCCAGCAGTTTATGGGGGGCGGGGAACACTGAAGCTTTCTTT CASSLWGAGNTEAFF
TRBJ1-1 . TRBV5-4 TGTGCCAGCAGCTTGGGCGGGGGCGCGGACACTGAAGCTTTCTTT CASSLGGGADTEAFF
TRBJ2-5 . TRBV30 TGTGCCTGGAGTGTACTGGGGGCTAGGGAGACCCAGTACTTC CAWSVLGARETQYF